This T cell receptor beta chain was retrieved from a study of T cell changes during pregnancy in multiple sclerosis. Germline CDR1 reads MDHEN; CDR2 reads SYDVKM. The CDR3 sequence is 16 residues long. The V gene lost 5 bases and the J gene lost 3 bases, with 17 bases spanning the gap. Method: immunoSEQ multiplex PCR; TCRdb's copy keeps in-frame clones and lacks some. The data hold 65,000 to 85,000 clones, with roughly 91% observed a single time. V and J are TRBV28 and TRBJ2-1; D ambiguous. The clonotype comes from a female donor with multiple sclerosis, enrolled in a pregnancy study. Sequencing used CD4+ T cells from peripheral blood mononuclear cells, obtained after pregnancy. This CDR3 reads CASSQFSWPLYNEQFF. The CDR3 DNA reads TGTGCCAGCAGTCAGTTTTCGTGGCCCCTCTACAATGAGCAGTTCTTC.